Following are 12 T cell receptor beta chains from one sample sequenced in a study of control samples from healthy donors and cancer patients. Measured with immunoSEQ multiplex PCR; TCRdb has only the in-frame clones, and not every one. The sample records about 110,000 clones, just over 90% being singletons. The sequenced sample consisted of blood. These receptors came from a human donor in good health. The donor label of this sample is uncertain.

The V and J genes are TRBV27 and TRBJ1-1; maybe TRBD1 (6 bases). Per germline, CDR1 MNHEY and CDR2 SMNVEV (reference sequence). This CDR3 has 15 amino acids. The ends were cut back, 4 bases at V and 0 bases at J, with 12 bases in the middle. The CDR3 here is CASSSQQGLNTEAFF. DNA of the CDR3: TGTGCCAGCAGTTCTCAACAGGGCCTGAACACTGAAGCTTTCTTT.

Here the CDR3 DNA reads TGTGCCAGTAGTGAGGACAGGGAAGGGCTTAATGAAAAACTGTTTTTT. As protein: CASSEDREGLNEKLFF. V and J are TRBV19 and TRBJ1-4, with TRBD1 identical over 8 bases. CDR1 is LNHDA, CDR2 SQIVND, per germline (reference sequence). The CDR3 totals 16 residues. V lost 5 bases and J lost 4; bases outside the gene matches: 9. The whole variable domain, remainder taken from reference TRBV19 and TRBJ1-4, is DGGITQSPKYLFRKEGQNVTLSCEQNLNHDAMYWYRQDPGQGLRLIYYSQIVNDFQKGDIAEGYSVSREKKESFPLTVTSAQKNPTAFYLCASSEDREGLNEKLFFGSGTQLSVL.

The sample holds one count of this clone. The genes are TRBV9 and TRBJ2-7; 10 nucleotides match TRBD2. V shed 4 bases and J 4 bases; nucleotides not matched to a gene: 8. CDR1 is SGDLS and CDR2 is YYNGEE in the germline V gene. CDR3 length equals 15 residues. This CDR3 is CASSKSSGGFYEQYF. Here the CDR3 DNA reads TGTGCCAGCAGCAAAAGTAGCGGGGGGTTTTACGAGCAGTACTTC.

The chain uses TRBV4-1 and TRBJ1-5; D gene unclear. The germline V gene has CDR1 MGHRA and CDR2 YSYEKL. The CDR3 loop spans 16 amino acids. The V end lost 2 bases, the J end lost 4 bases, and 15 bases lay between the germline ends. CDR3 bases: TGCGCCAGCAGCCAACCAGGTCCTGCTGGTAATCAGCCCCAGCATTTT. Protein sequence: CASSQPGPAGNQPQHF.

This clone has just one count. This CDR3 reads CASRPGTGSYEQYF. Here the CDR3 DNA reads TGTGCCAGCCGTCCTGGGACAGGATCCTACGAGCAGTACTTC. The V and J genes are TRBV7-8 and TRBJ2-7; TRBD1 aligns across 8 bases. The V and J ends lost 8 bases and 1 base, in that order; junction bases with no gene match: 7. This CDR3 spans 14 amino acids. Per germline, CDR1 SGHVS and CDR2 FQNEAQ. Based on the CDR3 plus reference TRBV7-8 and TRBJ2-7, the full variable domain is GAGVSQSPRYKVAKRGQDVALRCDPISGHVSLFWYQQALGQGPEFLTYFQNEAQLDKSGLPSDRFFAERPEGSVSTLKIQRTQQEDSAVYLCASRPGTGSYEQYFGPGTRLTVT.

V and J are TRBV4-2 and TRBJ2-6; no clear D gene. Germline V gene lookup returns CDR1 LGHNA and CDR2 YNFKEQ. Trimming pared 0 bases from V and 4 bases from J, leaving 10 bases between. This CDR3 comprises 16 residues. CDR3 sequence reads: CASSQENGPGANVLTF. In DNA form, the CDR3 reads TGTGCCAGCAGCCAAGAAAACGGGCCCGGGGCCAACGTCCTGACTTTC.

This chain joins TRBV9 and TRBJ2-7; the D gene is possibly TRBD2 (7 bases). V lost 3 bases and J 0 bases, leaving 13 bases between the germline ends. CDR1 is SGDLS, CDR2 YYNGEE, per germline. This CDR3 has 15 residues. As DNA, the CDR3 is TGTGCCAGCAGCGCGGGGGGAGGGGGCTCCTACGAGCAGTACTTC. Translated, it gives CASSAGGGGSYEQYF.

The chain recombines TRBV3-1 (or the pseudogene TRBV3-2) with TRBJ2-7; maybe TRBD2 (7 bases). CDR1 LGHDT and CDR2 YNNKEL come from the germline V gene (reference sequence). The CDR3 spans 15 residues. Trimming removed 4 bases at V and 2 bases at J, with 15 bases between. CDR3 sequence reads: CASSLGEGGAYEQYF. The CDR3 region has the DNA TGTGCCAGCAGCCTGGGGGAGGGGGGGGCCTACGAGCAGTACTTC.

The rearrangement links TRBV11-2 to TRBJ2-2, with unresolved D. Trimming cost V 5 bases and J 7 bases, with 8 bases left between them. This CDR3 region has 12 residues. CDR1 and CDR2 (germline): SGHAT, FQNNGV. CDR3 sequence (DNA): TGTGCCAGCAGCGGACCCCGCGGGGAGCTGTTTTTT. Translating it yields CASSGPRGELFF.

The chain is built from TRBV3-1 (or the pseudogene TRBV3-2) and TRBJ2-1; tentatively, D is TRBD1 (5 bases). The V end was cut by 1 base, the J end by 10 bases, with 11 bases between. Per the germline V gene, CDR1 is LGHDT and CDR2 is YNNKEL (reference sequence). The CDR3 consists of 13 residues. Here the CDR3 DNA reads TGTGCCAGCAGCCAAGCCCGTGCAGGGGAGCAGTTCTTC. As protein: CASSQARAGEQFF.

V and J are TRBV11-1 and TRBJ2-7; tentatively, D is TRBD1 (5 bases). The germline V and J ends were trimmed by 5 bases and 4 bases, with 12 bases remaining between them. Germline assignment: CDR1 SGHAT and CDR2 FQDESV (reference sequence). This CDR3 is built from 13 residues. As DNA, the CDR3 is TGTGCCAGCAGCCCAACGCAGGGTTACGAGCAGTACTTC. Translating it yields CASSPTQGYEQYF.

The chain recombines TRBV27 with TRBJ2-3; D ambiguous. CDR3 length: 13 residues. CDR1 MNHEY and CDR2 SMNVEV come from the germline V gene (reference sequence). Between the trimmed V and J ends, which lost 9 bases and 4 bases, there was a span of 14 bases. The CDR3 sequence: CASADGSADTQYF. The CDR3 nucleotides are TGTGCCAGTGCTGATGGGTCCGCAGATACGCAGTATTTT.